This T cell receptor (beta chain) originates from a study of post-analysis software for immune sequencing data. V lost 5 bases to trimming and J lost 6 bases, with 14 bases between them. The CDR3 has 13 amino acids. The germline V gene has CDR1 MNHNS and CDR2 SASEGT. Every TCR beta cDNA library bore unique molecular identifiers. In TCRdb, the PCR reads were re-called with MiXCR into one record per CDR3 protein. The top ten clones hold 10% to 15% of a sample with 350,000 to 450,000 distinct CDR3 sequences, roughly 38% of them seen once. This clonotype was detected a few times. Antigen: not known. Study findings and constraints: Controls had lower frequencies than patients of roughly five TRBV segments, which included TRBV5-6, TRBV5-1 and TRBV20-1. Multiple sclerosis was associated with a significant reduction in normalized Chao1 diversity relative to controls.

The sequencing input was blood. This TCR derives from a girl between 5 and 17 years old with multiple sclerosis. V and J are TRBV6-1 and TRBJ2-7; D call uncertain. The CDR3 reads CASSKKHELEQYF. The CDR3 DNA reads as TGTGCCAGCAGTAAAAAACATGAGCTCGAGCAGTACTTC.